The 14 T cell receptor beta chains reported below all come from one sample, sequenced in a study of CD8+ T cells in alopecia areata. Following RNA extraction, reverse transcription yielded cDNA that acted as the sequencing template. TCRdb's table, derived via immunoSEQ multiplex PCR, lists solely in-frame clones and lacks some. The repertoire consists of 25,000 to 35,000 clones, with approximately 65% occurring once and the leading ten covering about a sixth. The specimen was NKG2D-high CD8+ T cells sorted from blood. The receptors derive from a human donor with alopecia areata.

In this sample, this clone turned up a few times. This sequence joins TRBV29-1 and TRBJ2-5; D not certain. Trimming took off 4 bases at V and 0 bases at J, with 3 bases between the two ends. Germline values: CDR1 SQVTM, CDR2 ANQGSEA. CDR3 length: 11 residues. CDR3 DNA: TGCAGCGTTGTCAACCAAGAGACCCAGTACTTC. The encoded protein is CSVVNQETQYF. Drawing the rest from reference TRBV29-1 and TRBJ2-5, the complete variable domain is SAVISQKPSRDICQRGTSLTIQCQVDSQVTMMFWYRQQPGQSLTLIATANQGSEATYESGFVIDKFPISRPNLTFSTLTVSNMSPEDSSIYLCSVVNQETQYFGPGTRLLVL.

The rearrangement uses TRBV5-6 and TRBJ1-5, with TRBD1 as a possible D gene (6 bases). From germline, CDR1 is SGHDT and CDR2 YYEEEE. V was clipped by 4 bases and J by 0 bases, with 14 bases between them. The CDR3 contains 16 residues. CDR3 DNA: TGTGCCAGCAGCCCTTCTGGACAGTATAGCAATCAGCCCCAGCATTTT. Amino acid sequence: CASSPSGQYSNQPQHF.

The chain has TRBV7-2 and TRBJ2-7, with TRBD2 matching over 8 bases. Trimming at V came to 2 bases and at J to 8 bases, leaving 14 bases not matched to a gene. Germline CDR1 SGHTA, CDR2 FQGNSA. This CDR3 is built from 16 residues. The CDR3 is CASSLLTGGSIEKQYF. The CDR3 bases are TGTGCCAGCAGCTTACTTACGGGGGGGTCGATTGAGAAGCAGTACTTC.

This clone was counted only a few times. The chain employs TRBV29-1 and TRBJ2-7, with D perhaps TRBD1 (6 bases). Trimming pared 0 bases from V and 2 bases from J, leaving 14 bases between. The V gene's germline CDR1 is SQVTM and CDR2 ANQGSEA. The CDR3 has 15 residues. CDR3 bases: TGCAGCGTTGAAGATGGGAACAGGGAGACCTACGAGCAGTACTTC. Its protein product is CSVEDGNRETYEQYF.

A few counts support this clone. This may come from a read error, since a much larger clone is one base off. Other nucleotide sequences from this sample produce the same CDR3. The CDR3 sequence: CASSPQNTEAFF. CDR3 DNA: TGTGCCAGCTCACCACAGAACACTGAAGCTTTCTTT. The chain recombines TRBV18 with TRBJ1-1, with D unresolved. The CDR3 extends over 12 amino acids. V lost 1 base to trimming and J lost 1 base, with 1 base between them. The germline V gene encodes CDR1 KGHSH and CDR2 LQKENI.

CDR3 region: CASSQEWDNSPLHF. The CDR3 DNA is TGCGCCAGCAGCCAAGAATGGGATAATTCACCCCTCCACTTT. V usage is TRBV4-3 and J usage is TRBJ1-6; D gene unclear. Trimming removed 0 bases at V and 5 bases at J, with 5 bases between. Germline V gene sequence: CDR1 LGHNA, CDR2 YSLEER. This CDR3 spans 14 amino acids.

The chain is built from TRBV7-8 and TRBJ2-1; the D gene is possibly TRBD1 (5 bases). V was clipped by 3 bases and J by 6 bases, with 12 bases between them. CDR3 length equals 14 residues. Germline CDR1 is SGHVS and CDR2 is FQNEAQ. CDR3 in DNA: TGTGCCAGCAGCTTTCCTGTGGGGCGCAATGAGCAGTTCTTC. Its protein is CASSFPVGRNEQFF.

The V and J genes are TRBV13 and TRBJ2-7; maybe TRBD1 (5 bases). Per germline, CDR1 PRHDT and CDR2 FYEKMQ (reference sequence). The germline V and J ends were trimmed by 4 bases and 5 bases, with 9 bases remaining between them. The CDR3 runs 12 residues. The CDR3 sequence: CASSYKGNEQYF. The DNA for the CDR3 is TGTGCCAGCAGCTACAAGGGGAACGAGCAGTACTTC.

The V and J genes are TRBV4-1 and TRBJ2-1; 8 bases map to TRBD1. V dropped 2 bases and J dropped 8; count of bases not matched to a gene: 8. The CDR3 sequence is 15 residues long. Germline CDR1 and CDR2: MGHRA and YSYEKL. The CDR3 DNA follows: TGCGCCAGCAGCCAAAGGACAGGGTTTGTCGATGAGCAGTTCTTC. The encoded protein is CASSQRTGFVDEQFF.

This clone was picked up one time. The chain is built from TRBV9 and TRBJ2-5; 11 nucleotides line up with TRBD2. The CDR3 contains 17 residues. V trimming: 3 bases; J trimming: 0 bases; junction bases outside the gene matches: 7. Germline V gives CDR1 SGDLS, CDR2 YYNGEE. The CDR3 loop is CASSANPSGGNQETQYF. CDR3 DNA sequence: TGTGCCAGCAGCGCAAACCCTAGCGGGGGGAACCAAGAGACCCAGTACTTC.

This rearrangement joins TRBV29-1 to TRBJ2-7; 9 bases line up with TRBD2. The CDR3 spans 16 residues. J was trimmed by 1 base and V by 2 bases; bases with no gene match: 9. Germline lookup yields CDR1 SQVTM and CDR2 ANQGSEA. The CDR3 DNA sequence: TGCAGCGTTGAAAAACTACTAGCGGGTCAGTCCTACGAGCAGTACTTC. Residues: CSVEKLLAGQSYEQYF.

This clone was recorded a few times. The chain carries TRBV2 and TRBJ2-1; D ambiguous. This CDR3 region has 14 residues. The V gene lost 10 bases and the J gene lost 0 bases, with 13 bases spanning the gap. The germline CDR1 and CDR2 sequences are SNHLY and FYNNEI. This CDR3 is CATSELSSYNEQFF. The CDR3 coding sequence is TGTGCCACCTCGGAATTGAGCTCCTACAATGAGCAGTTCTTC.

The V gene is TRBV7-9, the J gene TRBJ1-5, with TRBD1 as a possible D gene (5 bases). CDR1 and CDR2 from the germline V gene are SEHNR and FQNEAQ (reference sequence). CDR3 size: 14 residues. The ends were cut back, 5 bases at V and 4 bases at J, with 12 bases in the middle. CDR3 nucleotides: TGTGCCAGCAGCCCGGTCGGGGGGAATCAGCCCCAGCATTTT. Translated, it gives CASSPVGGNQPQHF.

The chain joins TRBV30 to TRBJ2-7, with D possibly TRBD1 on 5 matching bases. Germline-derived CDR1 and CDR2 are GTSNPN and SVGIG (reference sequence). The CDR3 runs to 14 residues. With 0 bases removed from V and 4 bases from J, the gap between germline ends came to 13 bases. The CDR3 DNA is TGTGCCTGGAGTGTAGGGGTAGGAGAGTACGAGCAGTACTTC. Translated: CAWSVGVGEYEQYF.